The 7 T cell receptor beta chains in this list originate from one sample, sequenced in a study of blood T cell repertoires in COVID-19. Using immunoSEQ multiplex PCR, the repertoire was profiled, and TCRdb retains in-frame clones only, with some absent. The repertoire consists of roughly 250,000 clones, with roughly three quarters occurring once and the leading ten covering under 4.5%. Sequencing input: peripheral blood. The receptors were sampled from a woman aged 40 to 55 with active or convalescent COVID-19.

The chain employs TRBV19 and TRBJ2-2; tentative D call: TRBD2 (6 bases). Per germline, CDR1 LNHDA and CDR2 SQIVND (reference sequence). This CDR3 comprises 15 residues. V was trimmed by 7 bases and J by 1 base, leaving 13 bases between them. The CDR3 coding sequence is TGTGCCAGTACTGCGGGGACTTTGAACACCGGGGAGCTGTTTTTT. It translates to CASTAGTLNTGELFF.

The V call is TRBV16, the J call TRBJ1-5, with no clear D. Deletions cut 2 bases from V and 6 bases from J, with 14 bases between. CDR1 is KGHSY and CDR2 is FQNENV in the germline V gene. The CDR3 sequence is 15 residues long. The CDR3: CASSQRGVAGQPQHF. For the CDR3, the DNA is TGTGCCAGCAGCCAACGGGGAGTTGCGGGTCAGCCCCAGCATTTT. The complete variable domain, with remaining parts taken from reference TRBV16 and TRBJ1-5, reads GEEVAQTPKHLVRGEGQKAKLYCAPIKGHSYVFWYQQVLKNEFKFLISFQNENVFDETGMPKERFSAKCLPNSPCSLEIQATKLEDSAVYFCASSQRGVAGQPQHFGDGTRLSIL.

The V and J genes are TRBV5-4 and TRBJ2-1; 9 bases fit TRBD2. The trim removed 0 bases at V and 6 bases at J, leaving 4 bases unmatched. The CDR3 contains 15 residues. Per germline, CDR1 SGHNT and CDR2 YYREEE (reference sequence). Here the CDR3 reads CASSLDSGGFNEQFF. For the CDR3, the DNA is TGTGCCAGCAGCTTGGATAGCGGGGGATTCAATGAGCAGTTCTTC.

The chain carries TRBV27 and TRBJ1-6, with D hard to call. Germline CDR1 MNHEY, CDR2 SMNVEV (reference sequence). The CDR3 covers 16 residues. Trimming pared 2 bases from V and 0 bases from J, leaving 8 bases between. CDR3 DNA: TGTGCCAGCAGTTTAGGACTGGCCTCCTATAATTCACCCCTCCACTTT. Translation gives CASSLGLASYNSPLHF.

The chain recombines TRBV3-1 (or the pseudogene TRBV3-2) with TRBJ1-4; weak D call: TRBD1 (6 bases). The CDR3 has 14 amino acids. Trimming cost V 4 bases and J 5 bases, with 11 bases left between them. Germline CDR1 reads LGHDT; CDR2 reads YNNKEL (reference sequence). For the CDR3, the DNA is TGTGCCAGCAGCCTCGTTCAGGGGAATGAAAAACTGTTTTTT. Translating it yields CASSLVQGNEKLFF.

The CDR3 DNA follows: TGTGCCAGCAGCTCCCCCGGGGGGAGAGAGACCCAGTACTTC. Translation: CASSSPGGRETQYF. The rearrangement uses TRBV5-4 and TRBJ2-5, with TRBD2 matching over 7 bases. After removal of 3 bases from V and 4 bases from J, the junction contained 6 bases not matched to a gene. The CDR3 has 14 residues. CDR1 SGHNT and CDR2 YYREEE come from the germline V gene (reference sequence).

On this clone: At one of its ends the junction is not consistent with the germline gene, which may arise from a read error. The gene calls are TRBV5-6 and TRBJ2-2; 7 positions agree with TRBD2. CDR3 size: 15 residues. Germline loops: CDR1 SGHDT, CDR2 YYEEEE. The CDR3: CARSLFGGGTGELFF. The CDR3 coding sequence is TGTGCCCGCAGCTTGTTTGGGGGGGGCACCGGGGAGCTGTTTTTT.